The 14 T cell receptor beta chains below were found in one sample sequenced in a study of blood T cells in healthy people across ages. PCR was performed a second time for about 7 to 11 cycles using a sample-barcoded 5' primer and a J-beta primer mix. MiXCR, run by TCRdb on the 5' RACE reads, gives a single entry per CDR3 protein. The table shows about 560,000 distinct CDR3 sequences, with 25% to 35% occurring only once. This sample also appeared in a second study, on T cells of mothers and their children.

Sequenced material: blood. The receptor set was obtained from a boy between 2 and 10 years old in good health.

The V call is TRBV24-1, the J call TRBJ2-1; 8 bases are a match to TRBD1. J was trimmed by 2 bases and V by 9 bases; bases with no gene match: 8. Germline values: CDR1 KGHDR, CDR2 SFDVKD. This CDR3 is 15 amino acids long. CDR3 sequence (DNA): TGTGCCACCTATAACAGGGGGACGGCCTACAATGAGCAGTTCTTC. Its protein product is CATYNRGTAYNEQFF.

Only a few counts were recorded for this clonotype. The chain links TRBV9 to TRBJ1-4; 9 nucleotides agree with TRBD1. V lost 0 bases and J lost 4; bases outside the gene matches: 4. Looked up from germline, CDR1 is SGDLS and CDR2 is YYNGEE. The CDR3 is made up of 16 amino acids. The CDR3 spells CASSVGGTGYNEKLFF. DNA for the CDR3: TGTGCCAGCAGCGTAGGTGGGACAGGGTATAATGAAAAACTGTTTTTT.

The CDR3 DNA sequence: TGTGCCATCAGTGAGGGGCAGGGGCCCTATGGCTACACCTTC. This encodes CAISEGQGPYGYTF. The chain recombines TRBV10-3 with TRBJ1-2; D might be TRBD1 (6 bases). From germline, CDR1 is ENHRY and CDR2 SYGVKD. The CDR3 loop spans 14 amino acids. Trimming cost V 2 bases and J 4 bases, with 11 bases left between them.

The chain has TRBV6-2 or TRBV6-3 and TRBJ2-7; the match to TRBD2 covers 7 bases. The CDR3 sequence is 15 residues long. CDR1 is MNHEY, CDR2 SVGEGT, per germline. V was clipped by 6 bases and J by 2 bases; unmatched bases: 10. Here the CDR3 DNA reads TGTGCCAGCAGAACCCTCCGGGACTATCCCTACGAGCAGTACTTC. Encoded protein: CASRTLRDYPYEQYF.

This clonotype was counted a few times. The chain couples TRBV20-1 to TRBJ2-7; D is unresolved. Germline V CDR1 and CDR2: DFQATT, SNEGSKA (reference sequence). The length of the CDR3 is 12 residues. V was cut by 6 bases and J by 2 bases, with 11 bases left in between. The CDR3 sequence is CSALTGAYEQYF. The CDR3 nucleotides read TGCAGTGCCCTGACTGGGGCCTACGAGCAGTACTTC.

This clonotype occurred a few times. This sequence joins TRBV12-3 or TRBV12-4 and TRBJ1-1; TRBD1 might be the D (5 bases). The CDR3 is 13 residues long. Trimming pared 2 bases from V and 6 bases from J, leaving 10 bases between. The CDR3 sequence: CASSLRGVAEAFF. In nucleotides, the CDR3 is TGTGCCAGCAGTTTAAGGGGAGTGGCTGAAGCTTTCTTT.

The chain uses TRBV4-2 and TRBJ1-5; D is undetermined. The CDR3 runs 18 residues. CDR1 LGHNA and CDR2 YNFKEQ come from the germline V gene. Trimming shortened V by 1 base and J by 2 bases, and 18 bases separated the two germline ends. CDR3 bases: TGTGCCAGCAGCCAAGGTGGTGTCCCAGGCTTTGGCAATCAGCCCCAGCATTTT. It codes for CASSQGGVPGFGNQPQHF.

This clonotype was found a few times. CDR3 bases: TGTGCCAGCAGTTACCTTATACATTCTGGGGCCAACGTCCTGACTTTC. It specifies CASSYLIHSGANVLTF. This chain uses TRBV6-5 with TRBJ2-6, with D uncertain. The V end lost 2 bases, the J end lost 1 base, and 9 bases lay between the germline ends. CDR3 length equals 16 residues. Germline CDR1 reads MNHEY; CDR2 reads SVGAGI.

In this sample, this clonotype turned up once. At one of its ends the junction is not consistent with the germline gene, which may arise from a read error. This chain joins TRBV9 and TRBJ2-5, with TRBD1 matching 9 bases. Looked up from germline, CDR1 is SGDLS and CDR2 is YYNGEE. The CDR3 contains 14 residues. As DNA, the CDR3 is TGTGCCAGCAGCGGAACAGGGGGCGTAGAGACCCAGTGCTTC. Amino acids: CASSGTGGVETQCF.

This clonotype has just a few counts. The V call is TRBV20-1, the J call TRBJ1-3; tentative D call: TRBD1 (6 bases). The germline CDR1 and CDR2 sequences are DFQATT and SNEGSKA (reference sequence). The ends were cut back, 4 bases at V and 0 bases at J, with 19 bases in the middle. The CDR3 totals 17 residues. The CDR3: CSAKGGTGIHSGNTIYF. DNA of the CDR3: TGCAGTGCTAAAGGTGGAACAGGGATACACTCTGGAAACACCATATATTTT.

The chain combines TRBV20-1 with TRBJ2-7; D gene uncertain. Germline CDR1 and CDR2: DFQATT and SNEGSKA (reference sequence). This CDR3 has 11 residues. Trimming shortened V by 3 bases and J by 4 bases, and 7 bases separated the two germline ends. Written as DNA, the CDR3 is TGCAGTGCTAGTTACGAGTACGAGCAGTACTTC. Translating it yields CSASYEYEQYF.

This clonotype appeared a few times. The chain combines TRBV6-1 with TRBJ2-2, with 11 nucleotides matching TRBD2. V lost 6 bases and J lost 5; bases outside the gene matches: 11. CDR1 is MNHNS and CDR2 is SASEGT in the germline V gene. The CDR3 length is 17 residues. The CDR3 here is CASRAGTSGTGTGELFF. The DNA for the CDR3 is TGTGCCAGCAGGGCCGGGACTAGCGGAACGGGGACCGGGGAGCTGTTTTTT.

The table lists this clonotype with a few counts. The chain carries TRBV29-1 and TRBJ2-1, with 13 bases matching TRBD2. Germline V lookup: CDR1 SQVTM, CDR2 ANQGSEA. CDR3 length equals 14 residues. After removal of 6 bases from V and 8 bases from J, the junction contained 7 bases not matched to a gene. The CDR3: CSVLGLAGKYEQFF. In DNA form, the CDR3 reads TGCAGCGTGTTGGGACTAGCGGGAAAGTATGAGCAGTTCTTC.

The sample holds a few counts of this clonotype. The junction does not match germline at one end; this may be a read error. CDR3 amino acids: CASRTGNAGELFF. CDR3 coding DNA: TGTGCCAGCAGAACAGGGAACGCCGGGGAGCTGTTTTTT. The rearrangement joins TRBV28 to TRBJ2-2; the D gene is possibly TRBD1 (6 bases). The CDR3 is 13 amino acids. The germline V gene encodes CDR1 MDHEN and CDR2 SYDVKM.